This T cell receptor (beta chain) derives from a study of graft-versus-host responses after intestinal transplantation. Study context: The study gave all recipients anti-thymocyte globulin induction, then tacrolimus and steroids for approximately three years. General study findings and limits: Levels of circulating GvH clones at their peak were associated with early post-transplant HvG declines.

Worth noting for this clone: Its antigen is unidentified.

TCRdb keeps only in-frame clones here, not all; method: immunoSEQ multiplex PCR. Seen here are about 71,000 clones, about 90% observed once, and the top ten hold 1.3%. The sequenced sample was unstimulated CD8+ T cells sorted from spleen or lymph node cells, obtained before intestinal transplant. The source is a human donor who received an intestinal transplant.

In DNA, the CDR3 is TGTGCCAGCAGCTCGGGGGTAACGGCAACTAATGAAAAACTGTTTTTT. This sequence encodes CASSSGVTATNEKLFF. V and J are TRBV11-2 and TRBJ1-4, with a weak D call TRBD1 (5 bases). The CDR3 extends over 16 amino acids. The germline CDR1 and CDR2 sequences are SGHAT and FQNNGV. Deletions cut 4 bases from V and 0 bases from J, with 12 bases between.